This T cell receptor (beta chain) was recovered during a study of blood T cell repertoires in COVID-19. This clone appeared a single time. TCRdb keeps only in-frame clones here, not all; method: immunoSEQ multiplex PCR. The sample records 10,000 to 15,000 clones, about 73% being singletons. Trimming shortened V by 3 bases and J by 6 bases, and 12 bases separated the two germline ends. CDR3 length equals 14 residues. Germline V gene data show CDR1 as SGHRS and CDR2 as YFSETQ. The chain carries TRBV5-1 and TRBJ1-4, with D maybe TRBD1 (5 bases). Material: peripheral blood. The sequence derives from a human donor in a cohort sampled during active COVID-19. CDR3 residues: CASSSLQGDEKLFF. In DNA, the CDR3 is TGCGCCAGCAGCTCGCTTCAGGGCGATGAAAAACTGTTTTTT.